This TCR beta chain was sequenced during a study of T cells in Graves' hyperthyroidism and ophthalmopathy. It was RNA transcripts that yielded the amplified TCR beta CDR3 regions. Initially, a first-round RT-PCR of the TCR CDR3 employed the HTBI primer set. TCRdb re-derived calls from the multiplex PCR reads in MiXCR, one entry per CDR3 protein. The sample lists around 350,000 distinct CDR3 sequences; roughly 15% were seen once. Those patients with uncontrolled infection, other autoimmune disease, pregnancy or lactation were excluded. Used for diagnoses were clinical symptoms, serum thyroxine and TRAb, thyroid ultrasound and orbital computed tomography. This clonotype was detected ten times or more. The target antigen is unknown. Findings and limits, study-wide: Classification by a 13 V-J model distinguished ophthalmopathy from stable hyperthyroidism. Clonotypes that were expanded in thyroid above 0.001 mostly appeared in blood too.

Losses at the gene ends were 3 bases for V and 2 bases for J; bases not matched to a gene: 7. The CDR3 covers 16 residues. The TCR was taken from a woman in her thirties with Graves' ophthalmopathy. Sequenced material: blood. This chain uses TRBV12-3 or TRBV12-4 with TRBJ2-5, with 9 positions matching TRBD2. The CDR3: CASSLMVRGGQETQYF. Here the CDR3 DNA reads TGTGCCAGCAGTTTGATGGTGCGGGGGGGTCAAGAGACCCAGTACTTC.